Detailed here is one T cell receptor beta chain. Its antigen is undetermined. After removal of 5 bases from V and 14 bases from J, the junction contained 9 bases not matched to a gene. The length of the CDR3 is 14 residues. Germline CDR1 MRHNA, CDR2 SNTAGT. The sample comes from a study of cytomegalovirus exposure and HLA in healthy donors. The PCR ran on 60 Vbeta and 13 Jbeta primers. Sequencing was performed with immunoSEQ multiplex PCR; in TCRdb, only in-frame clones are kept and a portion is missing. The sample has roughly 120,000 clones, more than 60% seen once. Study outcomes and limitations: A later analysis showed HLA-associated TCR beta chains outstripping equally common others in clonal expansion. A later analysis reportedly found fewer N-insertions in an Asian-associated ancestry cluster than the roughly 670-donor mean. For TCR beta chains, V- and J-gene trimming was later linked to a missense DCLRE1C variant.

The receptor's source is a man aged 25-45 years in good health and CMV-seropositive. The chain couples TRBV6-4 to TRBJ1-6; 10 positions agree with TRBD1. Sample: PBMCs. The DNA for the CDR3 is TGTGCCAGCAGTCGACAGGGGGCTTGGGTCTCCCTCCACTTT. Its protein product is CASSRQGAWVSLHF.